The 3 T cell receptor beta chains reported below all come from one sample, sequenced in a study of blood T cell repertoires in COVID-19. TCRdb's copy holds only in-frame clones and misses some; the assay was immunoSEQ multiplex PCR. The repertoire has fewer than 300,000 clones, approximately 81% of them found once; the top ten carry under 3%. Sequencing used PBMCs or T cells enriched from blood (not recorded which). The receptors come from a woman aged 45-65 years who had recovered from COVID-19.

The chain has TRBV4-1 and TRBJ2-7; TRBD1 is a possible D gene (5 bases). V dropped 1 base and J dropped 1 base, with 11 bases sitting between them. Per germline, CDR1 MGHRA and CDR2 YSYEKL. The CDR3 extends over 15 amino acids. The CDR3 region has the DNA TGCGCCAGCAGCCAAGGCAGGGATGGTTCCTACGAGCAGTACTTC. Protein: CASSQGRDGSYEQYF.

CDR3 loop: CASSDSREGIQYF. As DNA, the CDR3 is TGTGCCAGCAGTGACTCGCGCGAGGGCATTCAGTACTTC. The chain recombines TRBV6-4 with TRBJ2-4, with D perhaps TRBD2 (5 bases). Trimming stripped 0 bases from V and 9 bases from J, with 9 bases between. The CDR3 totals 13 residues. Germline CDR1 is MRHNA and CDR2 is SNTAGT.

The chain has TRBV28 and TRBJ1-4; 7 nucleotides agree with TRBD1. CDR3 length equals 14 residues. In germline, CDR1 is MDHEN, CDR2 SYDVKM. V gave up 3 bases and J gave up 8 bases; unmatched junction bases: 6. In DNA form, the CDR3 reads TGTGCCAGCAGTTTTGCAGGGGGTTACGAAAAACTGTTTTTT. This encodes CASSFAGGYEKLFF.